Presented here are 3 T cell receptor beta chains from one specimen sequenced in a study of blood T cell repertoires in COVID-19. The method was immunoSEQ multiplex PCR; TCRdb's version includes in-frame clones alone and lacks a portion of them. Altogether 200,000 or so clones are present, approximately 90% being singletons, with the ten largest covering roughly 3%. What was sequenced was peripheral blood. These TCRs come from a man aged 25 to 45 with COVID-19, enrolled during active disease.

The chain carries TRBV7-9 and TRBJ2-3; 9 bases are shared with TRBD2. The trim removed 5 bases at V and 2 bases at J, leaving 5 bases unmatched. The CDR3 length is 15 residues. The germline V gene has CDR1 SEHNR and CDR2 FQNEAQ (reference sequence). CDR3 sequence: CASSEGLALTDTQYF. For the CDR3, the DNA is TGTGCCAGCAGCGAAGGACTAGCGCTCACAGATACGCAGTATTTT.

V usage is TRBV27 and J usage is TRBJ1-1, with a possible D match to TRBD1 (5 bases). The V gene's germline CDR1 is MNHEY and CDR2 SMNVEV (reference sequence). The CDR3 covers 13 residues. V lost 2 bases to trimming and J lost 6 bases, with 10 bases between them. The CDR3 sequence: CASSLQGGAEAFF. DNA of the CDR3: TGTGCCAGCAGTTTACAGGGAGGGGCTGAAGCTTTCTTT.

V usage is TRBV11-1 and J usage is TRBJ1-2; 7 bases align to TRBD1. V dropped 6 bases and J dropped 6; count of bases not matched to a gene: 10. Germline CDR1 and CDR2: SGHAT and FQDESV (reference sequence). The CDR3 is made up of 14 amino acids. The CDR3 DNA sequence: TGTGCCAGCAGTCACATTGACAGGGTAGATGGCTACACCTTC. Translating it yields CASSHIDRVDGYTF. Drawing the rest from reference TRBV11-1 and TRBJ1-2, the complete variable domain is EAEVAQSPRYKITEKSQAVAFWCDPISGHATLYWYRQILGQGPELLVQFQDESVVDDSQLPKDRFSAERLKGVDSTLKIQPAELGDSAMYLCASSHIDRVDGYTFGSGTRLTVV.